This TCR beta chain was recorded in a study of spatial heterogeneity in lung cancer. Study findings and constraints: Higher tumor mutation counts went along with higher counts of expanded intratumoral alpha and beta TCRs. Counts of ubiquitous and regional expanded TCRs tracked ubiquitous and regional nonsynonymous mutations, respectively.

This clonotype was counted ten times or more. Its cognate antigen is unknown. V trimming: 3 bases; J trimming: 6 bases; junction bases outside the gene matches: 5. The CDR3 length is 15 residues. CDR1 MDHEN and CDR2 SYDVKM come from the germline V gene. Documented time point: sample taken at primary tumor resection. Untreated early-stage non-small cell lung cancer patients, around 70 in total, were the donors. Whole RNA obtained from tumor, nontumor lung or frozen PBMC underwent sequencing without sorting. TCRdb re-analysed the 5' RACE reads in MiXCR, keeping a single row per CDR3 protein. The sample contains 18,000 or so distinct CDR3 sequences, 7% of which appear only once.

The chain employs TRBV28 and TRBJ1-2; 12 nucleotides align to TRBD1. This material consisted of lung tumor tissue, taken at surgery. The receptor was derived from a female donor with early-stage non-small cell lung cancer. The CDR3 region has the DNA TGTGCCAGCAGTTTTAAGGGACAGGGGGCGCATGGCTACACCTTC. This sequence encodes CASSFKGQGAHGYTF.